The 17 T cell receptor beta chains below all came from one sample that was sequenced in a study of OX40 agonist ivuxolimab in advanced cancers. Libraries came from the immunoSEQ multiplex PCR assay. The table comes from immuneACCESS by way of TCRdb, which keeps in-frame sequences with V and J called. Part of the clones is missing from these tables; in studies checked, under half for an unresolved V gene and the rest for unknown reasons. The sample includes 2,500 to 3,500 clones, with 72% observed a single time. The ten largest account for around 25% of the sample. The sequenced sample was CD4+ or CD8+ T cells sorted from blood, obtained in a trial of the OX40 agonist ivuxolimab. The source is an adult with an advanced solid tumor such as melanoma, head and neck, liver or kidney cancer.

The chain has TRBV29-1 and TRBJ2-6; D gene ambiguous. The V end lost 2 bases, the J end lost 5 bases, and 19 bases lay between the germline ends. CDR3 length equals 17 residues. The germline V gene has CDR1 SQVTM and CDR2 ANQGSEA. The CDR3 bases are TGCAGCGTTGAATACAAACTAATACAAAGTCGGGCCAACGTCCTGACTTTC. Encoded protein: CSVEYKLIQSRANVLTF.

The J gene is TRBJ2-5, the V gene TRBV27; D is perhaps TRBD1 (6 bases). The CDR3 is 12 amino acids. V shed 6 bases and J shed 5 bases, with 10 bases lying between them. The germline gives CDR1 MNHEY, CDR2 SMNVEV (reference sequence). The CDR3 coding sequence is TGTGCCAGCAGGGACAGCCGGGAGACCCAGTACTTC. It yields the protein CASRDSRETQYF.

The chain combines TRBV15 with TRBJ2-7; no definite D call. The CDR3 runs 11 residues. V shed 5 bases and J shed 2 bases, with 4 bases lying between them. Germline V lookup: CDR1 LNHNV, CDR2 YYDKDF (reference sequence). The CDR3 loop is CATSGPYEQYF. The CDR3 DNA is TGTGCCACCAGCGGCCCCTACGAGCAGTACTTC.

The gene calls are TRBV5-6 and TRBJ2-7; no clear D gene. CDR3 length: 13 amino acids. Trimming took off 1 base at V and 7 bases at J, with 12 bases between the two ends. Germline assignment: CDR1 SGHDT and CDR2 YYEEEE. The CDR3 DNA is TGTGCCAGCAGCTTGTCGGCCCCGAGGGAGCAGTACTTC. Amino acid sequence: CASSLSAPREQYF.

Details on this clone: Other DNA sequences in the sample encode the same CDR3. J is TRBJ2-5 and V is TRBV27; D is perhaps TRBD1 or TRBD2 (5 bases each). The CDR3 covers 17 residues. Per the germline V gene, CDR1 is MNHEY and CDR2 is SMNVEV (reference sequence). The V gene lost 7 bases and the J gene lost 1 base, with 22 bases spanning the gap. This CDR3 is CASMPDGLKGPQETQYF. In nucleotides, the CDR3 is TGTGCCAGCATGCCAGATGGACTTAAGGGGCCCCAAGAGACCCAGTACTTC.

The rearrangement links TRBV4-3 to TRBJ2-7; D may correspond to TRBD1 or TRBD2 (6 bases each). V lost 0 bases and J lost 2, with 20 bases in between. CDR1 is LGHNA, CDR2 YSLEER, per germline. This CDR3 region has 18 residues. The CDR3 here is CASSQEEGGGGNPYEQYF. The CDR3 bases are TGCGCCAGCAGCCAAGAGGAGGGGGGTGGCGGGAACCCCTACGAGCAGTACTTC.

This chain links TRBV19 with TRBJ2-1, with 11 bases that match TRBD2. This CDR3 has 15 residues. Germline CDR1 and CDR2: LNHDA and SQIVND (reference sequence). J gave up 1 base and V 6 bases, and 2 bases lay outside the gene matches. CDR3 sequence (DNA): TGTGCCAGTAGGGGGACTAGCGGATCCTACAATGAGCAGTTCTTC. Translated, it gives CASRGTSGSYNEQFF.

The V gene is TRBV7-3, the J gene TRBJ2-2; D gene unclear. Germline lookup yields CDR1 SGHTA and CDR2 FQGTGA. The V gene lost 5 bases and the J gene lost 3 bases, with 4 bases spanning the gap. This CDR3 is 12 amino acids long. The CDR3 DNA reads TGTGCCAGCAGCCTCTACACCGGGGAGCTGTTTTTT. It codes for CASSLYTGELFF.

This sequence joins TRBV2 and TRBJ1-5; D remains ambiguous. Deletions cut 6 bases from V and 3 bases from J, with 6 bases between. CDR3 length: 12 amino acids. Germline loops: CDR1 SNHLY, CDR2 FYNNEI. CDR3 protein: CASRVTNQPQHF. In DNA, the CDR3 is TGTGCCAGCAGGGTGACCAATCAGCCCCAGCATTTT.

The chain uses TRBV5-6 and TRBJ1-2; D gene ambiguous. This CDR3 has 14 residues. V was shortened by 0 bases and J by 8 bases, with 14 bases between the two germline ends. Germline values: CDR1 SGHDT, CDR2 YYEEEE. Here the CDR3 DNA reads TGTGCCAGCAGCTTGGGGCGGAACCTACTCGGCTACACCTTC. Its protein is CASSLGRNLLGYTF.

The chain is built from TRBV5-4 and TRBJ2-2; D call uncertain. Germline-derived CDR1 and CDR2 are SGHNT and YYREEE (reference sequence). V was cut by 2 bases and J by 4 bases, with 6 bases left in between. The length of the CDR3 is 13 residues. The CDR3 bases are TGTGCCAGCAGCTTCGGTGGCACCGGGGAGCTGTTTTTT. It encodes CASSFGGTGELFF.

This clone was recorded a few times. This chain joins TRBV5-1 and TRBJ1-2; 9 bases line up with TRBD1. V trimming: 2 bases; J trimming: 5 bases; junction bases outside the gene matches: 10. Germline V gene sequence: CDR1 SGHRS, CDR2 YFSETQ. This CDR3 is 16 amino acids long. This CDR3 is CASSFRGAGTGYGYTF. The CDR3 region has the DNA TGCGCCAGCAGCTTCCGGGGTGCCGGGACAGGGTATGGCTACACCTTC.

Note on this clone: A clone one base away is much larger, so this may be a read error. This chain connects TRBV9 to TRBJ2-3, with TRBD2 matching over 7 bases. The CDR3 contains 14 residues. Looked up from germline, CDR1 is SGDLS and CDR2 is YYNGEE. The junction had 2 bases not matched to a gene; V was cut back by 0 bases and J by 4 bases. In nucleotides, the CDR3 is TGTGCCAGCAGCGTAGGGAGCGGGGCAGATACGCAGTATTTT. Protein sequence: CASSVGSGADTQYF. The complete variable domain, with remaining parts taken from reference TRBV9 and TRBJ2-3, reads DSGVTQTPKHLITATGQRVTLRCSPRSGDLSVYWYQQSLDQGLQFLIQYYNGEERAKGNILERFSAQQFPDLHSELNLSSLELGDSALYFCASSVGSGADTQYFGPGTRLTVL.

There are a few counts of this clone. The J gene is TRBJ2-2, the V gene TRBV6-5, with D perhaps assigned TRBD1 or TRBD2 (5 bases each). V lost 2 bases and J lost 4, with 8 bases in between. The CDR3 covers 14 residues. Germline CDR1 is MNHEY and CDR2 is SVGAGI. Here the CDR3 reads CASSYARGTGELFF. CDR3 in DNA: TGTGCCAGCAGTTACGCGAGGGGCACCGGGGAGCTGTTTTTT.

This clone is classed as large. DNA of the CDR3: TGTGCCAGCAGCCGGACAGGAGAAAACACTGAAGCTTTCTTT. Encoded protein: CASSRTGENTEAFF. The V gene is TRBV9, the J gene TRBJ1-1, with 7 bases identical to TRBD1. This CDR3 comprises 14 residues. The ends lost 4 bases at V and 2 bases at J; junction bases unmatched: 5. Germline V CDR1 and CDR2: SGDLS, YYNGEE.

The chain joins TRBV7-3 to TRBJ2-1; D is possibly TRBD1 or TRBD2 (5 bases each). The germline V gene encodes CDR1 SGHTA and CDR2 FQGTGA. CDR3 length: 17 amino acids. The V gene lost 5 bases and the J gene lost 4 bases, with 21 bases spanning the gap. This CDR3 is CASSPTGTEGWYNEQFF. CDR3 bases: TGTGCCAGCAGCCCCACCGGGACGGAAGGTTGGTACAATGAGCAGTTCTTC.

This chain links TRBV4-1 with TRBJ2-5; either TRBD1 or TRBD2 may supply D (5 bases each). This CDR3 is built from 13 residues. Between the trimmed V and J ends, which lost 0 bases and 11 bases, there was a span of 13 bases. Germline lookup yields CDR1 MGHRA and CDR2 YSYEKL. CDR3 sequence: CASSQDPGTHQYF. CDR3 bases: TGCGCCAGCAGCCAAGATCCCGGGACCCATCAGTACTTC.